The text below deals with one T cell receptor beta chain. Antigen specificity is unknown. V lost 9 bases and J 5 bases, leaving 12 bases between the germline ends. The CDR3 sequence is 13 residues long. Germline V CDR1 and CDR2: SGHNT, YYREEE (reference sequence). This sample is part of a study of OX40 agonist ivuxolimab in advanced cancers. Study information: Approximately 40% of patients had received prior checkpoint inhibitor therapy. Study observations and caveats: CD4+ and CD8+ blood T cells expanded clonally by week 6 at 0.1 to 3.0 mg/kg.

Libraries were prepared by immunoSEQ multiplex PCR; TCRdb keeps only in-frame clonotypes and omits some of them. In the table there are more than 60,000 clones, over 75% of which are singletons. The sample here was CD4+ or CD8+ T cells sorted from blood, taken in a trial of the OX40 agonist ivuxolimab. V usage is TRBV5-4 and J usage is TRBJ2-6; D is ambiguous. The origin of this receptor is an adult with an advanced solid tumor such as melanoma, head and neck, liver or kidney cancer. The CDR3 sequence: CATRQSRANVLTF. CDR3 coding DNA: TGTGCCACCAGACAAAGTCGGGCCAACGTCCTGACTTTC.